The rows below give T cell receptor beta chains drawn from one sample of a study of blood T cell repertoires in COVID-19. Only in-frame clones appear in the TCRdb table, and some are missing; sequencing was by immunoSEQ multiplex PCR. The table lists just over 60,000 clones, roughly four fifths of them singletons. Sequenced sample: peripheral blood. These TCRs come from a man aged 55 to 69 with acute or convalescent COVID-19. Each CDR3 is given with its conserved first and last residue. D genes are given only for firm matches. Clone size is shown for a subset of rows, as once, few, many or a class of expanded clone.

V: TRBV6-1
J: TRBJ1-5
length: 16
size: .
D: TRBD1
DNA: TGTGCCAGCAGTGGAAAGCCGACAGGGATGATTCAGCCCCAGCATTTT
CDR3: CASSGKPTGMIQPQHF

V: TRBV27
J: TRBJ2-1
length: 14
size: .
D: TRBD1
DNA: TGTGCCAGCAGTTTTAAGGGGGCCTTCAATGAGCAGTTCTTC
CDR3: CASSFKGAFNEQFF

V: TRBV18
J: TRBJ1-1
length: 14
size: .
D: TRBD1
DNA: TGTGCCAGCTCACCCGACAGGGGACGAACTGAAGCTTTCTTT
CDR3: CASSPDRGRTEAFF

V: TRBV28
J: TRBJ1-2
length: 15
size: .
D: .
DNA: TGTGCCAGCAGACGCGGCGGGGGGGTACGCTATGGCTACACCTTC
CDR3: CASRRGGGVRYGYTF

V: TRBV4-3
J: TRBJ2-3
length: 17
size: few
D: TRBD2
DNA: TGCGCCAGCAGCCAGGGGGTAGCGGGGCTTAGCACAGATACGCAGTATTTT
CDR3: CASSQGVAGLSTDTQYF

V: TRBV21-1
J: TRBJ1-1
length: 17
size: .
D: .
DNA: TGTGCCAGCAGCAAAGGAATAGACAGCGGGTCGAACACTGAAGCTTTCTTT
CDR3: CASSKGIDSGSNTEAFF

V: TRBV27
J: TRBJ2-7
length: 14
size: .
D: TRBD1
DNA: TGTGCCAGCAGTTGGGACAGGAGCTCCTACGAGCAGTACTTC
CDR3: CASSWDRSSYEQYF

V: TRBV10-2
J: TRBJ2-5
length: 13
size: .
D: .
DNA: TGCGCCAGCAGGCCCGACAGCCAAGAGACCCAGTACTTC
CDR3: CASRPDSQETQYF

V: TRBV10-1
J: TRBJ2-3
length: 18
size: once
D: TRBD2
DNA: TGCGCCAGCAGTGAAGGACTAGCGGGAGGGCCGCGCACAGATACGCAGTATTTT
CDR3: CASSEGLAGGPRTDTQYF

V: TRBV5-1
J: TRBJ1-4
length: 14
size: .
D: .
DNA: TGCGCCAGCAGCTTGTCAGGGGCGCAAGAAAAACTGTTTTTT
CDR3: CASSLSGAQEKLFF

V: TRBV27
J: TRBJ2-5
length: 15
size: .
D: .
DNA: TGTGCCAGCAGTTTAGGAGGGTCCAAGCGCGAGACCCAGTACTTC
CDR3: CASSLGGSKRETQYF

V: TRBV19
J: TRBJ1-5
length: 13
size: .
D: .
DNA: TGTGCCAGTAGGCTACAGGGTAATCAGCCCCAGCATTTT
CDR3: CASRLQGNQPQHF

V: TRBV9
J: TRBJ1-1
length: 13
size: few
D: .
DNA: TGTGCCAGCAGCGTAGGTGGCCTCACTGAAGCTTTCTTT
CDR3: CASSVGGLTEAFF

V: TRBV19
J: TRBJ2-7
length: 14
size: .
D: TRBD1
DNA: TGTGCCAGTAGTGGCCGGGACAGGGAGTACGAGCAGTACTTC
CDR3: CASSGRDREYEQYF

V: TRBV6-5
J: TRBJ2-1
length: 13
size: once
D: .
DNA: TGTGCCAGCAGTTCCCTAGAGTTTGGGGAGCAGTTCTTC
CDR3: CASSSLEFGEQFF

V: TRBV18
J: TRBJ1-1
length: 13
size: .
D: .
DNA: TGTGCCAGCTCACCAAATAGGAACACTGAAGCTTTCTTT
CDR3: CASSPNRNTEAFF

V: TRBV2
J: TRBJ2-7
length: 14
size: .
D: TRBD1
DNA: TGTGCCAGCAGGGGGACAGGAGGCCTCTACGAGCAGTACTTC
CDR3: CASRGTGGLYEQYF

V: TRBV9
J: TRBJ1-1
length: 15
size: .
D: TRBD1
DNA: TGTGCCAGCAGCGTAGCATCTGGGGACAGGGGCGAAGCTTTCTTT
CDR3: CASSVASGDRGEAFF

V: TRBV2
J: TRBJ1-4
length: 15
size: .
D: .
DNA: TGTGCCAGCAGTGATCTGGCCAGGTCTAATGAAAAACTGTTTTTT
CDR3: CASSDLARSNEKLFF

V: TRBV19
J: TRBJ1-1
length: 15
size: .
D: TRBD1
DNA: TGTGCCAGTAGTCCAACCAGGACAGGGCGGACTGAAGCTTTCTTT
CDR3: CASSPTRTGRTEAFF

V: TRBV4-3
J: TRBJ2-3
length: 18
size: few
D: .
DNA: TGCGCCAGCAGCCAATCTTACCGTACCTGGAGGGGCACAGATACGCAGTATTTT
CDR3: CASSQSYRTWRGTDTQYF

V: TRBV14
J: TRBJ2-7
length: 16
size: .
D: .
DNA: TGTGCCAGCAGCCCGGGGAGAACCGGAAGCTCCTACGAGCAGTACTTC
CDR3: CASSPGRTGSSYEQYF

V: TRBV11-3
J: TRBJ2-1
length: 19
size: .
D: TRBD2
DNA: TGTGCCAGCAGCTCCTCACACCCCATACTAGCGGGAGTTAGCAATGAGCAGTTCTTC
CDR3: CASSSSHPILAGVSNEQFF

V: TRBV20-1
J: TRBJ2-3
length: 9
size: .
D: .
DNA: TGCAGTGCTGGCAACACGCAGTATTTT
CDR3: CSAGNTQYF

V: TRBV5-1
J: TRBJ1-1
length: 14
size: .
D: .
DNA: TGCGCCAGCAGCTTGGTGGACAGCTACACTGAAGCTTTCTTT
CDR3: CASSLVDSYTEAFF

V: TRBV5-4
J: TRBJ1-1
length: 13
size: .
D: .
DNA: TGTGCCAGCAGCCCTGGGGGGTTGGTTGAAGCTTTCTTT
CDR3: CASSPGGLVEAFF

V: TRBV9
J: TRBJ2-5
length: 17
size: .
D: .
DNA: TGTGCCAGCAGCGTAGAACCCATAGGGACATTTGCGGAGACCCAGTACTTC
CDR3: CASSVEPIGTFAETQYF

V: TRBV7-3
J: TRBJ2-5
length: 13
size: .
D: .
DNA: TGTGCCAGCAGCTCCGGGAGTGTCGAGACCCAGTACTTC
CDR3: CASSSGSVETQYF

V: TRBV7-2
J: TRBJ1-2
length: 14
size: .
D: TRBD1
DNA: TGTGCCAGCAGCGAACAGGGGAATGACTATGGCTACACCTTC
CDR3: CASSEQGNDYGYTF

V: TRBV19
J: TRBJ1-1
length: 16
size: .
D: TRBD1
DNA: TGTGCCAGTAGTCCCCGTCCCGGGACAGGGGATCCTGAAGCTTTCTTT
CDR3: CASSPRPGTGDPEAFF

V: TRBV28
J: TRBJ1-5
length: 15
size: .
D: TRBD1
DNA: TGTGCCAGCAGTTCAGCGGGACAGGGCAATCAGCCCCAGCATTTT
CDR3: CASSSAGQGNQPQHF

V: TRBV6-5
J: TRBJ2-2
length: 14
size: .
D: TRBD1
DNA: TGTGCCAGCAGGGCCGACAGGGTCCCCGGGGAGCTGTTTTTT
CDR3: CASRADRVPGELFF

V: TRBV2
J: TRBJ1-2
length: 14
size: .
D: TRBD1
DNA: TGTGCCAGCAGTGAGGACAGGGGTAACTATGGCTACACCTTC
CDR3: CASSEDRGNYGYTF

V: TRBV6-5
J: TRBJ2-3
length: 16
size: .
D: TRBD2
DNA: TGTGCCAGCAGTTACAGGCTAGCGGGAATCTCAGATACGCAGTATTTT
CDR3: CASSYRLAGISDTQYF